This T cell receptor beta chain was recorded in a study of blood T cell repertoires in COVID-19. Study summary: Specimens from acute and convalescent COVID-19 originated in the United States, Italy and Spain. Sources were T cells, B-cell-depleted T cells, or PBMCs; the material itself was cDNA or gDNA.

Under the authors' procedure: From reference gene primer amplification, estimates of nucleated cell counts were derived. Some clones are missing from TCRdb's copy, which holds only in-frame ones; the method was immunoSEQ multiplex PCR. Clone size and V and J calls were adopted from that table, with D and trimming inferred from the DNA. Seen here are 70,000 to 85,000 clones, roughly 90% observed once, and the top ten hold less than 3.5%. Germline lookup yields CDR1 LNHNV and CDR2 YYDKDF (reference sequence). This CDR3 is 16 amino acids long. V shed 0 bases and J shed 2 bases, with 8 bases lying between them.

The gene calls are TRBV15 and TRBJ2-6; tentatively, D is TRBD2 (5 bases). The clonotype comes from a woman aged 45-65 years with active or convalescent COVID-19. The sequencing input was peripheral blood. CDR3 nucleotides: TGTGCCACCAGCAGAGAGTTGGAGGCTGGGGCCAACGTCCTGACTTTC. Translated: CATSRELEAGANVLTF.